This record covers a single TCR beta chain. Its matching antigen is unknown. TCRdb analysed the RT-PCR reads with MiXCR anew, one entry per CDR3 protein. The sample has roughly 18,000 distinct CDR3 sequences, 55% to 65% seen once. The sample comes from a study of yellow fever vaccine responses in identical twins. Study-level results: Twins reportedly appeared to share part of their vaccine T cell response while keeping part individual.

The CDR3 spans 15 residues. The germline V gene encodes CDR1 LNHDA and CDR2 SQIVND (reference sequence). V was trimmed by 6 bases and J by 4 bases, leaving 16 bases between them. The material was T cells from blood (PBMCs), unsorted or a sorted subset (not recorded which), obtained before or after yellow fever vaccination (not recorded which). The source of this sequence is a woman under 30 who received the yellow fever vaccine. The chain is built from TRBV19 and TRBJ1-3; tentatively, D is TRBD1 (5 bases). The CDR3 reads CASSDGTLTGNTIYF. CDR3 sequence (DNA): TGTGCCAGTAGCGACGGGACGCTGACGGGAAACACCATATATTTT.